This T cell receptor beta chain is from a study of blood T cell repertoires in COVID-19. How the authors handled the data: Amplified reference gene primers provided the basis for estimating nucleated cell counts. Here immunoSEQ multiplex PCR was the method, and the copy in TCRdb shows in-frame clones only, minus some. V and J calls and clone size are given by that table; D and trimming were obtained from the DNA. The table lists roughly 350,000 clones, around 87% of them singletons, with over 9.5% in the top ten. J was trimmed by 6 bases and V by 5 bases; bases with no gene match: 9. Germline V lookup: CDR1 SEHNR, CDR2 FQNEAQ (reference sequence). This CDR3 has 14 amino acids. Those enrolled in Seattle joined during active infection and were followed longitudinally afterward.

This sequence joins TRBV7-9 and TRBJ2-7; 8 positions match TRBD1. Sequenced: peripheral blood. This clonotype originated in a woman aged 25 to 45 with COVID-19, enrolled during active disease. CDR3 DNA: TGTGCCAGCAGCAAGTGGACAGGGTTGGGCGAGCAGTACTTC. Protein sequence: CASSKWTGLGEQYF. The complete variable domain, with remaining parts taken from reference TRBV7-9 and TRBJ2-7, reads DTGVSQNPRHKITKRGQNVTFRCDPISEHNRLYWYRQTLGQGPEFLTYFQNEAQLEKSRLLSDRFSAERPKGSFSTLEIQRTEQGDSAMYLCASSKWTGLGEQYFGPGTRLTVT.